The T cell receptor (beta chain) described here comes from a study of control samples from healthy donors and cancer patients. Produced via immunoSEQ multiplex PCR; TCRdb's table is partial and in-frame only. The profile shows 150,000 to 200,000 clones, about 90% of them singletons. The CDR3 runs to 14 residues. The V end was cut by 2 bases, the J end by 2 bases, with 10 bases between. The germline CDR1 and CDR2 sequences are MNHEY and SVGAGI. This clonotype originated in a woman aged 25 to 39 in good health. This chain joins TRBV6-5 and TRBJ2-7; TRBD2 is a possible D gene (6 bases). Sequencing was carried out using blood. CDR3 sequence reads: CASSYRGTPYEQYF. The CDR3 DNA reads TGTGCCAGCAGTTACCGGGGGACCCCCTACGAGCAGTACTTC.